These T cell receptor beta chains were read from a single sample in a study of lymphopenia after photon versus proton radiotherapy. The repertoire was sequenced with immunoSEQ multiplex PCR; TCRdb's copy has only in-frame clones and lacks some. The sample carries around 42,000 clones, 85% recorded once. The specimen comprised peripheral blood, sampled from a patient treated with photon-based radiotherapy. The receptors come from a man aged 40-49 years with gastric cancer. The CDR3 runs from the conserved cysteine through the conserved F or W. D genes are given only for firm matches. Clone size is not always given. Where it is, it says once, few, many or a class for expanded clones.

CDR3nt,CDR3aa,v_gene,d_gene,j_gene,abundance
TGCAGCGTCCGGAACAATGAGCAGTTCTTC,CSVRNNEQFF,TRBV29-1,NA,TRBJ2-1,NA
TGCGCCAGCAGCTTGGGACGGGCCTCCTCGACAACTAATGAAAAACTGTTTTTT,CASSLGRASSTTNEKLFF,TRBV5-1,NA,TRBJ1-4,NA
TGTGCCTGGAGTTACGGTTCGGGCTACGAGCAGTACTTC,CAWSYGSGYEQYF,TRBV30,NA,TRBJ2-7,NA
TGTGCCAGCAGCCGACTGTACCAAGAGACCCAGTACTTC,CASSRLYQETQYF,TRBV7-3,NA,TRBJ2-5,NA
TGCAGCGTCGAGACCGACAGGGCCCAAGAGACCCAGTACTTC,CSVETDRAQETQYF,TRBV29-1,TRBD1,TRBJ2-5,NA
TGTGCCAGCAGTTTATTCCCAGGGCTGAGCTCCTACGAGCAGTACTTC,CASSLFPGLSSYEQYF,TRBV27,NA,TRBJ2-7,NA
TGCGCCAGCAGCCCAAGGGGCGGGGGCACCTACAATGAGCAGTTCTTC,CASSPRGGGTYNEQFF,TRBV5-1,NA,TRBJ2-1,NA
TGTGCCATCAGTACCGGGACAGCGAATGAAAAACTGTTTTTT,CAISTGTANEKLFF,TRBV10-3,TRBD1,TRBJ1-4,NA
TGCGCCAGCAGCTTGGCCGGGACTAGCCGATCGGGCGGAGAGACCCAGTACTTC,CASSLAGTSRSGGETQYF,TRBV5-1,TRBD2,TRBJ2-5,NA
TGCAGCGTTGGGGTGAGCTCTGGGGCCAACGTCCTGACTTTC,CSVGVSSGANVLTF,TRBV29-1,NA,TRBJ2-6,NA
TGTGCCAGCAGCTTAGATGGCGGAGATACGCAGTATTTT,CASSLDGGDTQYF,TRBV7-9,NA,TRBJ2-3,NA
TGTGCCAGTAGTCCGACTTCGGGGGGTCCCAAAAACATTCAGTACTTC,CASSPTSGGPKNIQYF,TRBV19,TRBD2,TRBJ2-4,NA
TGTGCCAGCAGCTTAGATGGGGGGTCCTACAATGAGCAGTTCTTC,CASSLDGGSYNEQFF,TRBV7-6,NA,TRBJ2-1,NA
TGTGCCAGCAGCCCGACTAGCGGGGGGAGCAATGAGCAGTTCTTC,CASSPTSGGSNEQFF,TRBV2,TRBD2,TRBJ2-1,NA
TGCGCCAGCAGCCAAGGTGACAGGGTTGGCAATGAGCAGTTCTTC,CASSQGDRVGNEQFF,TRBV4-3,TRBD1,TRBJ2-1,NA
TGTGCCAGCAGCCTAGACCGAAGCTCTGGAAACACCATATATTTT,CASSLDRSSGNTIYF,TRBV7-9,NA,TRBJ1-3,NA
TGTGCCAGCAGTGAGGTAGCGGGGGGGAGCACAGATACGCAGTATTTT,CASSEVAGGSTDTQYF,TRBV2,TRBD2,TRBJ2-3,NA
TGTGCCAGCAGCTTAGTTCCACAGGGATTTCGAGATACGCAGTATTTT,CASSLVPQGFRDTQYF,TRBV7-2,NA,TRBJ2-3,NA
TGTGCCATCAGTGAGGAGGGGGCGGAAGATACGCAGTATTTT,CAISEEGAEDTQYF,TRBV10-3,TRBD1,TRBJ2-3,NA
TGTGCCAGCAGTGAAGTGTGGGACACCACAGATACGCAGTATTTT,CASSEVWDTTDTQYF,TRBV6-1,NA,TRBJ2-3,NA
TGTGCCAGCAGTGATGGTCTAGCCGGCGACGAGCAGTACTTC,CASSDGLAGDEQYF,TRBV2,NA,TRBJ2-7,few
TGTGCCGCCTCGCGGCTAGCGGGGGGACAAGAGACCCAGTACTTC,CAASRLAGGQETQYF,TRBV2,TRBD2,TRBJ2-5,once
TGTGCCAGCAGCTTAGACCCAGGGTCGGACGAGCAGTACTTC,CASSLDPGSDEQYF,TRBV7-9,NA,TRBJ2-7,few